This T cell receptor (beta chain) was captured in a study of blood T cell repertoires in COVID-19. Overall study: Samples of COVID-19 (acute and convalescent) were obtained from the United States, Italy and Spain.

TCRdb's copy holds only in-frame clones and misses some; the assay was immunoSEQ multiplex PCR. This repertoire shows some 270,000 clones, 85% to 90% found once; its top ten account for around 1.9%. Recruits, aged roughly 18 to 90 years, lived in 24 US areas. The sample comprised PBMCs or T cells enriched from blood (not recorded which). The clonotype was recovered from a woman in her fifties or sixties who had recovered from COVID-19.

CDR3 nucleotides: TGTGCCAGTAGAGGGGCAGACACTGAAGCTTTCTTT. It translates to CASRGADTEAFF. The chain has TRBV19 and TRBJ1-1, with D perhaps TRBD1 (5 bases). V was clipped by 6 bases and J by 3 bases, with 8 bases between them. CDR1 and CDR2 from the germline V gene are LNHDA and SQIVND (reference sequence). This CDR3 has 12 residues.